This T cell receptor beta chain originates from a study of T-cell reconstitution after alpha-beta-depleted transplantation in children. This clonotype has only a few counts. Researchers prepared the TCRbeta library using unique molecular identifiers, the study reports. Using its own MiXCR run on the PCR reads, TCRdb lists one record per CDR3 protein. The sample consists of approximately 230,000 distinct CDR3 sequences, more than 20% of them appearing once. V gave up 0 bases and J gave up 3 bases; unmatched junction bases: 4. The CDR3 is 15 residues long. Germline assignment: CDR1 MGHRA and CDR2 YSYEKL.

The rearrangement joins TRBV4-1 to TRBJ2-7; TRBD1 aligns across 8 bases. The source was PBMCs, mostly from graft donor cells, collected 360 days after TCRalphabeta/CD19-depleted stem cell transplant. This receptor was obtained from a female patient aged 2-10 years who had a stem cell transplant for congenital amegakaryocytic thrombocytopenia, so the T cells may come from the graft donor. The CDR3 reads CASSQDQGAIYEQYF. CDR3 coding DNA: TGCGCCAGCAGCCAAGATCAGGGGGCAATCTACGAGCAGTACTTC.